This TCR beta chain appears in the sequencing data of a study of shared clonotypes between healthy human individuals. The data were produced by immunoSEQ multiplex PCR, yet TCRdb's version contains in-frame clones alone and is incomplete. The sample consists of about 1 million clones, more than 60% of them appearing once. CD4+ cell separation produced CD45RA+ naive and CD45RA-negative memory subsets. Germline loops: CDR1 MNHNY, CDR2 SVGAGI (reference sequence). The CDR3 is 9 residues long. Trimming removed 6 bases from V and 10 bases from J, with 4 bases in between. The source is a man between 18 and 35 years old in good health. The sequenced material came from memory CD4+ T cells sorted from blood. Subset reported: CD45RA-negative fraction. The V gene is TRBV6-6, the J gene TRBJ1-5; D not resolved. CDR3 in amino acids: CASSPPQHF. In nucleotides, the CDR3 is TGTGCCAGCAGCCCTCCCCAGCATTTT.